The T cell receptor beta chain described here comes from a study of cytomegalovirus exposure and HLA in healthy donors. Study at large: The same platform was used for the 95 to 150 validation repertoires and the roughly 600 first-cohort repertoires, a later analysis reported.

The donors formed part of the roughly 120-subject validation cohort, distinct from the roughly 670-subject first cohort. In regard to this clone: The antigen is undetermined.

Assay: immunoSEQ multiplex PCR; the TCRdb copy retains only in-frame clones and omits some. This sample has over 45,000 clones, with 90% to 95% found just once. Study-wide points: Published work reported that the classifier diagnosed cytomegalovirus status with high specificity and sensitivity. The study put 150 to 200 TCR beta chains on its list as cytomegalovirus-associated.

This sequence originates from a woman aged 18-29 years in good health and CMV-seronegative. Sequenced input: PBMCs.

In DNA, the CDR3 is TGTGCCAGCAGCGTAGCGGGTCTAGGGGCAGATGAGCAGTTCTTC. This translates into CASSVAGLGADEQFF. The gene calls are TRBV9 and TRBJ2-1, with D maybe TRBD1 (5 bases). Per germline, CDR1 SGDLS and CDR2 YYNGEE. Trimming removed 0 bases from V and 8 bases from J, with 15 bases in between. CDR3 length equals 15 residues.